The 22 T cell receptor beta chains reported below all come from one sample, sequenced in a study of CD8+ T cells in alopecia areata. Extracted RNA was reverse transcribed, and the resulting cDNA served as sequencing template. The data were produced by immunoSEQ multiplex PCR, yet TCRdb's version contains in-frame clones alone and is incomplete. The sample lists 13,000 or so clones, more than 55% seen once, with 10% to 15% in the top ten. Collection of lesional scalp punch biopsies and peripheral blood was performed in alopecia areata patients. Sequenced input: skin. These receptors were taken from a human donor with alopecia areata.

The genes are TRBV18 and TRBJ1-1; a possible D gene is TRBD1 (5 bases). V dropped 1 base and J dropped 8 bases, with 14 bases sitting between them. The CDR3 is made up of 14 amino acids. Germline assignment: CDR1 KGHSH and CDR2 LQKENI. The CDR3 DNA is TGTGCCAGCTCACCACTCTCCGGGGAGGGGGAAGCTTTCTTT. Translation gives CASSPLSGEGEAFF.

The chain joins TRBV29-1 to TRBJ2-5; D gene ambiguous. The CDR3 has 12 amino acids. CDR1 and CDR2 (germline): SQVTM, ANQGSEA. The V end was cut by 5 bases, the J end by 5 bases, with 12 bases between. CDR3 sequence reads: CSVRPGGETQYF. The DNA of the CDR3 is TGCAGCGTTCGACCGGGTGGGGAGACCCAGTACTTC.

This clone was seen only a few times. V usage is TRBV9 and J usage is TRBJ2-2; TRBD1 or TRBD2 may be the D gene (5 bases each). CDR1 and CDR2 (germline): SGDLS, YYNGEE. CDR3 size: 16 residues. Trimming left V 4 bases short and J 8 bases short, with 21 bases between. CDR3 coding DNA: TGTGCCAGCAGCTTCCAGGGAGACTTCCTCCCGGGGGAGCTGTTTTTT. It encodes CASSFQGDFLPGELFF.

This clone has only a few counts. The V and J genes are TRBV11-2 and TRBJ2-1; no clear D. The CDR3 has 11 residues. Trimming removed 1 base from V and 10 bases from J, with 5 bases in between. The germline V gene encodes CDR1 SGHAT and CDR2 FQNNGV. The CDR3 sequence: CASSLAREQFF. The CDR3 nucleotides are TGTGCCAGCAGCTTAGCCCGCGAGCAGTTCTTC.

V is TRBV7-2 and J is TRBJ2-3; 9 nucleotides line up with TRBD2. The CDR3 has 15 residues. CDR1 is SGHTA, CDR2 FQGNSA, per germline. The V gene end was trimmed by 1 base and the J gene end by 3 bases; junction bases not matched to a gene: 2. The CDR3, as DNA: TGTGCCAGCAGCTTAGGACTAGCGGAGACAGATACGCAGTATTTT. This encodes CASSLGLAETDTQYF.

This chain connects TRBV12-5 to TRBJ2-3; maybe TRBD1 (5 bases). CDR1 LGHNT and CDR2 FRNRAP come from the germline V gene. The CDR3 covers 14 residues. V was trimmed by 6 bases and J by 1 base, leaving 11 bases between them. The CDR3 sequence is CASGPPTGTDTQYF. The CDR3 DNA sequence: TGTGCTAGTGGCCCCCCGACAGGCACAGATACGCAGTATTTT.

Note on this clone: The same CDR3 arises from other DNA sequences in this sample as well. V usage is TRBV4-1 and J usage is TRBJ2-1; no definite D call. Germline CDR1 and CDR2: MGHRA and YSYEKL. This CDR3 is built from 12 residues. V lost 0 bases, J lost 7 bases, and 4 bases lay in between. The CDR3 protein is CASSQDSNEQFF. For the CDR3, the DNA is TGCGCCAGCAGCCAAGATTCGAATGAGCAGTTCTTC.

J is TRBJ2-3 and V is TRBV5-4; D is unclear. The CDR3 extends over 15 amino acids. Per germline, CDR1 SGHNT and CDR2 YYREEE (reference sequence). V lost 0 bases and J lost 0, with 8 bases in between. The CDR3 DNA follows: TGTGCCAGCAGCTTGGGGGGAACTAGCACAGATACGCAGTATTTT. The encoded protein is CASSLGGTSTDTQYF.

This clone appeared a single time. This sequence joins TRBV7-6 and TRBJ1-2; 11 nucleotides agree with TRBD1. This CDR3 has 15 residues. Germline CDR1 is SGHVS and CDR2 is FNYEAQ. V was clipped by 5 bases and J by 7 bases; unmatched bases: 9. The CDR3 nucleotides read TGTGCCAGCAGCCCAGCTAGGACAGGGGGCCGTGGCTACACCTTC. This sequence encodes CASSPARTGGRGYTF.

This chain connects TRBV30 to TRBJ1-2; D unresolved. Germline CDR1 and CDR2: GTSNPN and SVGIG (reference sequence). The CDR3 length is 14 residues. With 0 bases removed from V and 0 bases from J, the gap between germline ends came to 8 bases. The CDR3 loop is CAWSVSRTNYGYTF. CDR3 bases: TGTGCCTGGAGTGTGTCTCGAACTAACTATGGCTACACCTTC.

The chain employs TRBV4-2 and TRBJ2-1, with unresolved D. This CDR3 comprises 12 residues. Per germline, CDR1 LGHNA and CDR2 YNFKEQ. Trimming removed 0 bases at V and 8 bases at J, with 5 bases between. CDR3 DNA: TGTGCCAGCAGCCAAGATCGTTATGAGCAGTTCTTC. Encoded protein: CASSQDRYEQFF.

The CDR3 loop reads CALGGNEQFF. CDR3 sequence (DNA): TGTGCGCTTGGGGGGAATGAGCAGTTCTTC. V usage is TRBV7-9 and J usage is TRBJ2-1, with D possibly matching TRBD2 (6 bases). CDR3 length equals 10 residues. Germline values: CDR1 SEHNR, CDR2 FQNEAQ (reference sequence).

V gene TRBV6-1 combines with J gene TRBJ1-2; D is unclear. Germline-derived CDR1 and CDR2 are MNHNS and SASEGT. V dropped 1 base and J dropped 5 bases, with 11 bases sitting between them. This CDR3 region has 14 residues. CDR3 DNA sequence: TGTGCCAGCAGTGAAGTGGACGCGGTTTATGGCTACACCTTC. This encodes CASSEVDAVYGYTF.

This chain links TRBV8-2 with TRBJ2-6; TRBD1, the D gene given by the table, was not confirmed from the DNA. TRBV8-2 is classified as a pseudogene. This CDR3 spans 17 amino acids. This chain's CDR3 is CGMNRKITQSRANVLTF. For the CDR3, the DNA is TGTGGCATGAATCGCAAGATAACACAAAGTCGGGCCAACGTCCTGACTTTC.

The V call is TRBV28, the J call TRBJ2-2; no clear D gene. Germline CDR1 is MDHEN and CDR2 is SYDVKM. The CDR3 sequence is 12 residues long. V lost 6 bases and J lost 5, with 7 bases in between. The CDR3 reads CASSTGTGELFF. CDR3 in DNA: TGTGCCAGCAGCACCGGGACCGGGGAGCTGTTTTTT.

This clone is labeled medium-sized. CDR3: CASRYPRGYGGGPYNEQFF. The CDR3 DNA sequence: TGTGCCAGCAGGTACCCCAGGGGGTATGGGGGAGGACCCTACAATGAGCAGTTCTTC. J is TRBJ2-1 and V is TRBV11-2, with a possible D match to TRBD1 (7 bases). V shed 6 bases and J shed 2 bases, with 26 bases lying between them. The germline V gene has CDR1 SGHAT and CDR2 FQNNGV. The CDR3 sequence is 19 residues long.

This clone came up a few times. V is TRBV18 and J is TRBJ1-1; D ambiguous. This CDR3 is 13 amino acids long. CDR1 and CDR2 (germline): KGHSH, LQKENI. V lost 5 bases and J 6 bases, leaving 13 bases between the germline ends. CDR3 bases: TGTGCCAGCTCATTGAGGAGTGGGTCTGAAGCTTTCTTT. This translates into CASSLRSGSEAFF. Supplemented by reference TRBV18 and TRBJ1-1, the full variable domain reads NAGVMQNPRHLVRRRGQEARLRCSPMKGHSHVYWYRQLPEEGLKFMVYLQKENIIDESGMPKERFSAEFPKEGPSILRIQQVVRGDSAAYFCASSLRSGSEAFFGQGTRLTVV.

The V and J genes are TRBV11-3 and TRBJ2-6; unclear D gene. This CDR3 spans 15 amino acids. Trimming pared 2 bases from V and 1 base from J, leaving 6 bases between. Per germline, CDR1 SGHNT and CDR2 YENEEA. As DNA, the CDR3 is TGTGCCAGCAGCTTATTTGGGTCTGGGGCCAACGTCCTGACTTTC. Translating it yields CASSLFGSGANVLTF.

The chain combines TRBV29-1 with TRBJ2-7; D may be TRBD1 or TRBD2 (6 bases each). Germline V gene lookup returns CDR1 SQVTM and CDR2 ANQGSEA. This CDR3 comprises 14 residues. Deletions cut 7 bases from V and 2 bases from J, with 18 bases between. The CDR3 nucleotides are TGCAGCGCTGCCCCGGGGGCCCCCGCCTACGAGCAGTACTTC. It encodes CSAAPGAPAYEQYF.

The table lists this clone with a few counts. The V and J genes are TRBV29-1 and TRBJ2-3, with unresolved D. The CDR3 runs to 14 residues. Germline V gene lookup returns CDR1 SQVTM and CDR2 ANQGSEA. The V and J ends lost 8 bases and 2 bases respectively, with 17 bases between them. The CDR3 protein is CSSLAFETTDTQYF. CDR3 DNA sequence: TGCAGCTCCCTCGCCTTTGAGACCACAGATACGCAGTATTTT.

The CDR3 DNA follows: TGTGCCAGCAGCCCAGGACTAGCAAACACAGATACGCAGTATTTT. Its protein is CASSPGLANTDTQYF. The chain recombines TRBV7-2 with TRBJ2-3; 8 nucleotides agree with TRBD2. The CDR3 extends over 15 amino acids. With 5 bases clipped from V and 2 bases from J, the junction kept 6 bases outside the gene matches. Per germline, CDR1 SGHTA and CDR2 FQGNSA.

As for this clone: At one of its ends the junction is not consistent with the germline gene, which may arise from a read error. The chain carries TRBV7-2 and TRBJ2-3, with 12 nucleotides matching TRBD2. The germline V gene encodes CDR1 SGHTA and CDR2 FQGNSA. This CDR3 has 16 amino acids. The CDR3: CVSSYLAGGRTDTQYF. The DNA of the CDR3 is TGTGTCAGCAGCTACCTAGCGGGGGGGAGGACAGATACGCAGTATTTT.